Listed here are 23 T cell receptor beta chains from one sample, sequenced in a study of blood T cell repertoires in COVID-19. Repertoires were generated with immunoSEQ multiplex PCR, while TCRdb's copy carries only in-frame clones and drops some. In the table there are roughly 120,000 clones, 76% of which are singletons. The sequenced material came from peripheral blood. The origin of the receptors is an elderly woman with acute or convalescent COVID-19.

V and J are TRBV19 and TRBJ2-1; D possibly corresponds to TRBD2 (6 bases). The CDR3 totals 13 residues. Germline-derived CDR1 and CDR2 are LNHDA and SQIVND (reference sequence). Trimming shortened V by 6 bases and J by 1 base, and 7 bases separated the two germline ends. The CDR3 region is CASSGSSYNEQFF. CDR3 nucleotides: TGTGCCAGTAGCGGGAGTTCCTACAATGAGCAGTTCTTC.

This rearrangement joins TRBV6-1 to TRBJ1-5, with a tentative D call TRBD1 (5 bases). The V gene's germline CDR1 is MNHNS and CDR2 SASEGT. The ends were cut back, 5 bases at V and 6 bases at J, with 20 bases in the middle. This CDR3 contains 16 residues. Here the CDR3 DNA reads TGTGCCAGCAGTCAAGAAGACGGGAGAACAGGTCAGCCCCAGCATTTT. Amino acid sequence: CASSQEDGRTGQPQHF.

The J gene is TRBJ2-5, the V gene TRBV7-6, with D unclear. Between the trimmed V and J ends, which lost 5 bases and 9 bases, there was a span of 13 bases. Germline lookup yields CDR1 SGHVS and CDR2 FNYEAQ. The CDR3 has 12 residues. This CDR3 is CASSRLYEAQYF. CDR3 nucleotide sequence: TGTGCCAGCAGCCGACTTTATGAGGCCCAGTACTTC.

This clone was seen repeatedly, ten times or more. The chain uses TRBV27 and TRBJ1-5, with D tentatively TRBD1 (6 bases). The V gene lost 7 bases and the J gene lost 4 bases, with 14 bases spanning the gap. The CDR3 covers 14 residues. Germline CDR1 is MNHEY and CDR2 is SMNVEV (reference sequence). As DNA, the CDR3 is TGTGCCAGCAAGGGGGAGAGGGGGAATCAGCCCCAGCATTTT. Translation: CASKGERGNQPQHF.

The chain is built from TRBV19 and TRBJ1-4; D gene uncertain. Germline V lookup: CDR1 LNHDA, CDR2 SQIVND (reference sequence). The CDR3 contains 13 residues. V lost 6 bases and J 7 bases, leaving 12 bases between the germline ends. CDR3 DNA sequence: TGTGCCAGTAGGTTTCGTACAGTTGAAAAACTGTTTTTT. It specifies CASRFRTVEKLFF.

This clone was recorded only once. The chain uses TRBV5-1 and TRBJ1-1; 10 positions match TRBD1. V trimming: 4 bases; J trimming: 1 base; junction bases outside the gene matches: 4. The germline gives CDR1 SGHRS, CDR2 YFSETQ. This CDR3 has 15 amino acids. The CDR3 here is CASSGDRGPNTEAFF. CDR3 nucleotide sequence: TGCGCCAGCAGCGGAGACAGGGGGCCGAACACTGAAGCTTTCTTT.

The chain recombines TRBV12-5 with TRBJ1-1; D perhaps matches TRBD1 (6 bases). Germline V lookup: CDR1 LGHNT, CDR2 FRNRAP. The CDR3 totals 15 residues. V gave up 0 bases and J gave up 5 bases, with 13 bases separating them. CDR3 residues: CASGLVGGTGTEAFF. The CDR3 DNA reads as TGTGCTAGTGGTTTGGTAGGGGGAACTGGGACTGAAGCTTTCTTT. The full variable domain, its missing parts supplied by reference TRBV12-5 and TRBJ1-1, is DARVTQTPRHKVTEMGQEVTMRCQPILGHNTVFWYRQTMMQGLELLAYFRNRAPLDDSGMPKDRFSAEMPDATLATLKIQPSEPRDSAVYFCASGLVGGTGTEAFFGQGTRLTVV.

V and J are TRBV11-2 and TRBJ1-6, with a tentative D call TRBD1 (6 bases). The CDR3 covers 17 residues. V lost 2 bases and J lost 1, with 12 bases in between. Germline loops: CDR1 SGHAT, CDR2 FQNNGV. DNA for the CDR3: TGTGCCAGCAGCTTAATCGTCACAGGGTCCTATAATTCACCCCTCCACTTT. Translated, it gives CASSLIVTGSYNSPLHF.

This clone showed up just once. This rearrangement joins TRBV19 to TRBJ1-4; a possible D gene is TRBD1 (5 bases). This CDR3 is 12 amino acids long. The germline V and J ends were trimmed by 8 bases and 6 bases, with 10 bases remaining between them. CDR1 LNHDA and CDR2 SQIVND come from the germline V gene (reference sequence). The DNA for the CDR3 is TGTGCCAGTGGTGGGACTTATGAAAAACTGTTTTTT. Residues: CASGGTYEKLFF.

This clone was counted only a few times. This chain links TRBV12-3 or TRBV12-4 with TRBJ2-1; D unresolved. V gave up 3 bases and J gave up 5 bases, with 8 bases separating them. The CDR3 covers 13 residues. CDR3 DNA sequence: TGTGCCAGCAGTTTGAAACTTAACAATGAGCAGTTCTTC. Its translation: CASSLKLNNEQFF.

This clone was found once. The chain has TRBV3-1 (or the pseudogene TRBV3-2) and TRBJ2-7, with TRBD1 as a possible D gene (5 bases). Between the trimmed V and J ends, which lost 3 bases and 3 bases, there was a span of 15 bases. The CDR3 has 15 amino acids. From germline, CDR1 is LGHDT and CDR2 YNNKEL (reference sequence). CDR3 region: CASSHSGYLGYEQYF. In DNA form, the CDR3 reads TGTGCCAGCAGCCATTCAGGGTATCTAGGCTACGAGCAGTACTTC.

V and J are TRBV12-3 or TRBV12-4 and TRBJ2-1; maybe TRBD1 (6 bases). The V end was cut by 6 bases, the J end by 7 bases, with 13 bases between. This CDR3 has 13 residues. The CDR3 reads CASSPGARNEQFF. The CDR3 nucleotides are TGTGCCAGCAGCCCAGGGGCGCGGAATGAGCAGTTCTTC.

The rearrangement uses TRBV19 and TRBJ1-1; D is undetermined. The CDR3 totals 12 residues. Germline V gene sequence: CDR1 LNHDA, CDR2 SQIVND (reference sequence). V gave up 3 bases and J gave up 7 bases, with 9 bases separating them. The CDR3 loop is CASSMTHGEAFF. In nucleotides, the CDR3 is TGTGCCAGTAGTATGACACACGGTGAAGCTTTCTTT.

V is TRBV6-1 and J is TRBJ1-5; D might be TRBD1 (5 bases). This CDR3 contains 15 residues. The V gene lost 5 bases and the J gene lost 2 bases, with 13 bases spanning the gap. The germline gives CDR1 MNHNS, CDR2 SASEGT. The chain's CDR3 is CASSFPGSGNQPQHF. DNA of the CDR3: TGTGCCAGCAGTTTCCCAGGGTCGGGCAATCAGCCCCAGCATTTT.

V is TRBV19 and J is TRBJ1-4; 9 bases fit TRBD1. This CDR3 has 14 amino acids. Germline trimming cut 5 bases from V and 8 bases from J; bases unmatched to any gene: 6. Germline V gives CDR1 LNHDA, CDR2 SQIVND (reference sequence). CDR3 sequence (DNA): TGTGCCAGTAGTGGACAGGGGAAATCGGAAAAACTGTTTTTT. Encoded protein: CASSGQGKSEKLFF. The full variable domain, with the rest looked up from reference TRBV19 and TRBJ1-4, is DGGITQSPKYLFRKEGQNVTLSCEQNLNHDAMYWYRQDPGQGLRLIYYSQIVNDFQKGDIAEGYSVSREKKESFPLTVTSAQKNPTAFYLCASSGQGKSEKLFFGSGTQLSVL.

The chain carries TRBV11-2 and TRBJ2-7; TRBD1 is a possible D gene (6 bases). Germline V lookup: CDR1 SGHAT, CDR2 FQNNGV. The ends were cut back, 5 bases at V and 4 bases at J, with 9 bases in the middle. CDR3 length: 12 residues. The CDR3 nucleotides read TGTGCCAGCAGCACAGACAGGTACGAGCAGTACTTC. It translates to CASSTDRYEQYF.

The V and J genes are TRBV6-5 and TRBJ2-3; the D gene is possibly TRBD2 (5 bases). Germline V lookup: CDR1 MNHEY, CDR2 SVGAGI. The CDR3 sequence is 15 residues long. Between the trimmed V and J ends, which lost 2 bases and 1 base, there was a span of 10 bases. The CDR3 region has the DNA TGTGCCAGCAGTTACAGCGGCCTCCGCACAGATACGCAGTATTTT. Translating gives CASSYSGLRTDTQYF.

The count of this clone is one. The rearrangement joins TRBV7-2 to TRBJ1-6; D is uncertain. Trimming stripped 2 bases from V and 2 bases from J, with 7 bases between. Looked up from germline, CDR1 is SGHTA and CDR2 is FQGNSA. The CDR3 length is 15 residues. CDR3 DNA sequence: TGTGCCAGCAGCTTACAGATTCCCTATAATTCACCCCTCCACTTT. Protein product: CASSLQIPYNSPLHF. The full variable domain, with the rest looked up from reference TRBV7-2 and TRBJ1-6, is GAGVSQSPSNKVTEKGKDVELRCDPISGHTALYWYRQSLGQGLEFLIYFQGNSAPDKSGLPSDRFSAERTGGSVSTLTIQRTQQEDSAVYLCASSLQIPYNSPLHFGNGTRLTVT.

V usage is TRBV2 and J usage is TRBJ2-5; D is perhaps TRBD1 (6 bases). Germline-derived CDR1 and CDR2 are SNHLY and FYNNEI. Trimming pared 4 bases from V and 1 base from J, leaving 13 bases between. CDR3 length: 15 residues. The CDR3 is CASSASRGLQETQYF. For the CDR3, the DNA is TGTGCCAGCAGTGCCTCCAGGGGCCTCCAAGAGACCCAGTACTTC.

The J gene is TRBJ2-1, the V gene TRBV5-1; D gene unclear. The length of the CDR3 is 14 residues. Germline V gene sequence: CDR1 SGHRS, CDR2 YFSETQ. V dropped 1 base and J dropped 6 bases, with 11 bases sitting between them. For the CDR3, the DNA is TGCGCCAGCAGCTTGACGAGGTCTGGCAATGAGCAGTTCTTC. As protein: CASSLTRSGNEQFF.

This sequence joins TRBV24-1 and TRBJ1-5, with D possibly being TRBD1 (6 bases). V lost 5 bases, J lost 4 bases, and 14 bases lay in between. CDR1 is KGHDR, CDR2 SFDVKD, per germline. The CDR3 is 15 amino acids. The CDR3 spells CATSVGGRGNQPQHF. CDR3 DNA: TGTGCCACCAGTGTCGGGGGGCGAGGTAATCAGCCCCAGCATTTT.

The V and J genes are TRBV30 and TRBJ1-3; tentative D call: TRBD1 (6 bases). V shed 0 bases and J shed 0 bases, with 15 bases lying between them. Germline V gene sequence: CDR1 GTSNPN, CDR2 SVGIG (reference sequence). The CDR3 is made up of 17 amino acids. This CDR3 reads CAWSVSGTSISGNTIYF. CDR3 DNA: TGTGCCTGGAGTGTATCAGGGACAAGTATCTCTGGAAACACCATATATTTT.

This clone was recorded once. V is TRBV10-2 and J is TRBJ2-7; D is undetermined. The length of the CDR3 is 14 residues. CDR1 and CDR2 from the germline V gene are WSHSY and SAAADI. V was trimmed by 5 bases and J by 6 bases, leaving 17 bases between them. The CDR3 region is CASSQVPSTSEQYF. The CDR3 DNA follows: TGCGCCAGCAGTCAGGTTCCCTCCACCTCCGAGCAGTACTTC.